The clone carrying this TCR beta chain was recorded a few times. Its antigen remains unknown. This specimen belongs to a study of tumor-infiltrating lymphocytes in localized non-small cell lung cancer. Looking at the study overall: Some samples were collected after neoadjuvant chemotherapy; smokers, never-smokers and several histologies were included. Broader study findings: Only some patients had TCR sequencing, depending on available tissue.

Libraries were prepared by immunoSEQ multiplex PCR; TCRdb keeps only in-frame clonotypes and omits some of them. Of some 15,000 clones in the sample, approximately 85% were seen once. V lost 4 bases, J lost 7 bases, and 20 bases lay in between. CDR1 and CDR2 from the germline V gene are SGHRS and YFSETQ. The CDR3 is 16 residues long. The V call is TRBV5-1, the J call TRBJ1-4; perhaps TRBD1 as D (6 bases). Material for sequencing was lung tumor tissue. The source of this sequence is a human donor with non-small cell lung cancer. The CDR3 reads CASSPTTGTRGEKLFF. The CDR3 DNA reads TGCGCCAGCAGCCCCACAACCGGGACAAGAGGTGAAAAACTGTTTTTT.